This T cell receptor beta chain was recovered during a study of OX40 agonist ivuxolimab in advanced cancers. Study-level information: The patients received agonistic anti-OX40 (CD134) antibody ivuxolimab. Six ivuxolimab dose levels, 0.01 to 10 mg/kg, were given intravenously every 2 weeks. A mean age of approximately 64 years, range roughly 23 to 85, was recorded, and approximately 80% were male.

This CDR3 region has 12 residues. Trimming pared 3 bases from V and 4 bases from J, leaving 4 bases between. Germline V gives CDR1 LGHNA, CDR2 YNFKEQ. As for this clone: What it binds is not known.

Study-wide results and limits: Low levels of normalized T-cell clonal expansion also appeared in some nonresponders.

TCRdb's copy holds only in-frame clones and misses some; the assay was immunoSEQ multiplex PCR. The sample shows about 62,000 clones, 70% to 90% of them seen only once. The sequence was obtained from an adult with an advanced solid tumor such as melanoma, head and neck, liver or kidney cancer. Sample: CD4+ or CD8+ T cells sorted from blood, taken in a trial of the OX40 agonist ivuxolimab. The chain couples TRBV4-2 to TRBJ1-5; D uncertain. The chain's CDR3 is CASSQKNQPQHF. CDR3 DNA: TGTGCCAGCAGCCAGAAGAATCAGCCCCAGCATTTT.